This T cell receptor beta chain derives from a study of control samples from healthy donors and cancer patients. From germline, CDR1 is MDHEN and CDR2 SYDVKM. V lost 5 bases and J 12 bases, leaving 11 bases between the germline ends. The CDR3 consists of 12 residues. Libraries were prepared by immunoSEQ multiplex PCR; TCRdb keeps only in-frame clonotypes and omits some of them. Among some 140,000 clones listed, less than 90% were seen once. The material sequenced was blood. The sequence was obtained from a woman younger than 45 in good health. The chain recombines TRBV28 with TRBJ1-6; D unclear. Here the CDR3 DNA reads TGTGCCAGCAGTCTGAGTGGATTACCCCTCCACTTT. Amino acids: CASSLSGLPLHF.